A selection of T cell receptor beta chains follows, all from one sample in a study of technical replicates of blood from a few donors. Generated by immunoSEQ multiplex PCR, the TCRdb table keeps only in-frame clones and is missing some. The repertoire holds around 83,000 clones, with approximately 94% as singletons. Sequences were obtained from T cells isolated from PBMCs. These TCRs come from a human donor in good health. CDR3s include the opening cysteine and the closing phenylalanine or tryptophan. Each record gives: V gene, J gene, CDR3 protein.

TRBV18	TRBJ2-7	CASSLTETSLSYEQYF
TRBV25-1	TRBJ2-7	CASSDFRGPEYEQYF
TRBV6-1	TRBJ2-5	CASTALAGETQYF
TRBV5-4	TRBJ2-2	CASSFGGYRTGELFF
TRBV18	TRBJ1-2	CASSPREDYGYTF
TRBV5-4	TRBJ2-5	CASSFRMGTEQETQYF
TRBV7-3	TRBJ2-5	CASSLMPGGETQYF
TRBV12-5	TRBJ2-1	CASGLFNGQLNNEQFF
TRBV5-1	TRBJ2-3	CASSLRGPSTDTQYF
TRBV5-4	TRBJ1-1	CASRYDSASEAFF
TRBV19	TRBJ1-4	CASGWSLGEKLFF
TRBV20-1	TRBJ2-7	CSAPQDRVSF
TRBV6-5	TRBJ1-5	CASSLGDHQPQHF
TRBV6-4	TRBJ1-2	CASSDQLISGLDGYTF
TRBV11-3	TRBJ2-5	CASSPDRETQYF
TRBV2	TRBJ1-6	CASKRDNSPLHF
TRBV4-2	TRBJ1-1	CASSQDQVNTEAFF
TRBV10-1	TRBJ2-7	CASSESWDRTYEQYF
TRBV6-5	TRBJ2-7	CASSSGSGRAGEQYF
TRBV7-9	TRBJ2-1	CASSSSEGRDEQFF
TRBV30	TRBJ1-6	CAWGDRRTKKRDNSPLHF
TRBV13	TRBJ2-2	CASSLVRGELFF
TRBV28	TRBJ2-6	CASSLYRESNVLTF
TRBV4-1	TRBJ2-3	CASSQKFIGVGQMASTDTQYF
TRBV6-1	TRBJ1-5	CAIRDTDQPQHF
TRBV5-4	TRBJ2-7	CASSLPGLAISYEQYF
TRBV25-1	TRBJ1-1	CASSGGDRAMNTEAFF
TRBV11-2	TRBJ1-2	CASSTGGTFAGYTF
TRBV7-2	TRBJ1-1	CASSRSVTGGTEAFF
TRBV7-9	TRBJ2-3	CASSLVGGYDEQYF
TRBV2	TRBJ1-5	CASSTLDTNQPQHF
TRBV25-1	TRBJ2-5	CASSESETYQETQYF
TRBV4-2	TRBJ1-3	CASSPGQGWIESGNTIYF
TRBV5-1	TRBJ2-1	CASSTSGRYNEQFF
TRBV27	TRBJ2-7	CASSSLYRGSTHEQYF
TRBV7-9	TRBJ2-7	CASSPLMTHASYEQYF
TRBV7-6	TRBJ2-3	CASSFGPPTSTDTQYF
TRBV5-1	TRBJ2-7	CASSLMTNHEQYF
TRBV28	TRBJ1-4	CASTLGTMAKLFF
TRBV29-1	TRBJ2-4	CSVVSLAKNIQYF
TRBV25-1	TRBJ2-1	CASSWGGDNEQFF
TRBV5-1	TRBJ1-2	CASSIQLGGYGYTF
TRBV5-1	TRBJ2-7	CASSWLIQGAGTEQYF
TRBV19	TRBJ2-1	CASREGTGDSNEQFF
TRBV4-1	TRBJ2-3	CASSLEDRATDTQYF
TRBV19	TRBJ1-1	CASSMSFEAFF
TRBV9	TRBJ2-7	CASSGVAGGGFYEQYF
TRBV11-2	TRBJ1-1	CASSFYYPDSMNTEAFF
TRBV5-6	TRBJ2-1	CASSFAQGGNEQFF
TRBV11-1	TRBJ2-5	CASGLAGGQETQYF
TRBV5-6	TRBJ2-4	CASSLGLAKNIQYF
TRBV27	TRBJ2-7	CASSSTSSHEQYF
TRBV2	TRBJ2-1	CASSPRGTLIYNEQFF
TRBV5-1	TRBJ2-3	CASSYSGFTDTQYF
TRBV10-1	TRBJ2-1	CASSEYPETSYNEQFF
TRBV4-1	TRBJ2-3	CASSQGWTASTDTQYF
TRBV19	TRBJ2-7	CASSRAEQGSEQYF
TRBV14	TRBJ1-1	CASRASGTTEAFF
TRBV7-9	TRBJ2-1	CASSFPGQDNEQFF
TRBV29-1	TRBJ2-4	CSVHREGIQYF